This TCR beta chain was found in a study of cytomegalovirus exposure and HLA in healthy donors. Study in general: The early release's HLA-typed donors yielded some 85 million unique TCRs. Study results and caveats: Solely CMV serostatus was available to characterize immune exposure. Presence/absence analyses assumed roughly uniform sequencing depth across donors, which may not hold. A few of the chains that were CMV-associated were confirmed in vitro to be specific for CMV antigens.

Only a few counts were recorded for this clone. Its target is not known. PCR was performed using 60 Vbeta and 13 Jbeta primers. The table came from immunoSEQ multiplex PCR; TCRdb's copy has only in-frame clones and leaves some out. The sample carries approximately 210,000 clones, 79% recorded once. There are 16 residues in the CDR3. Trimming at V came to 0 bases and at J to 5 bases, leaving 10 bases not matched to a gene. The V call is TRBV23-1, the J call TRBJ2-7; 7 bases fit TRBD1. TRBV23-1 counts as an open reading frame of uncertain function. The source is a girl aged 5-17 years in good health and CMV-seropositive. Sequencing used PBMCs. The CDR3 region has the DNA TGCGCCAGCAGTCAATCGAAGGAGACAGGGTGCGACGAGCAGTACTTC. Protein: CASSQSKETGCDEQYF.